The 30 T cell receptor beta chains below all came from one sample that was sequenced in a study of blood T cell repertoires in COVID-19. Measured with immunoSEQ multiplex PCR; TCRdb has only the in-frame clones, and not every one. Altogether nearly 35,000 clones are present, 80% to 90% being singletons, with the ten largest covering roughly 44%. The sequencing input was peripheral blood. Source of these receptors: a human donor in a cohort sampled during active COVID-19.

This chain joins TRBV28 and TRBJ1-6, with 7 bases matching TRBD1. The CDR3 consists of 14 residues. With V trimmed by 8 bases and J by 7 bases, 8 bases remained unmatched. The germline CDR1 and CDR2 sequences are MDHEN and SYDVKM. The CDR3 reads CASQRQGLNSPLHF. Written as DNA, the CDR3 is TGTGCCAGCCAGCGACAGGGTTTAAATTCACCCCTCCACTTT.

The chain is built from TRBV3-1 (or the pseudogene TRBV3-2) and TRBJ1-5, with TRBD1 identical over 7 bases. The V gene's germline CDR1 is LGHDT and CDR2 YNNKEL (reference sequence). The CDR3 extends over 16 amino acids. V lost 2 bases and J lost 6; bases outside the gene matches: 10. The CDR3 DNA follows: TGTGCCAGCAGCCAAACGATAGGGACAGTCCTTCAGCCCCAGCATTTT. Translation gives CASSQTIGTVLQPQHF.

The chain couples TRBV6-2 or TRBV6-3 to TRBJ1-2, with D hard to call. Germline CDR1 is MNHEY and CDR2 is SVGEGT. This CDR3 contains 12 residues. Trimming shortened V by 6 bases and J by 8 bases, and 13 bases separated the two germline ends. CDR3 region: CASSPPSGGYTF. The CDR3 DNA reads TGTGCCAGCAGCCCTCCTAGTGGGGGCTACACCTTC.

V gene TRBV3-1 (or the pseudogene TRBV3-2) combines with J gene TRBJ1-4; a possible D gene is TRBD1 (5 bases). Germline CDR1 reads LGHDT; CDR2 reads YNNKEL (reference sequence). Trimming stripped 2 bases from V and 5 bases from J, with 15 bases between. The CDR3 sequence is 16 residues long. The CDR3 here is CASSQIPAKGNEKLFF. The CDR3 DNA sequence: TGTGCCAGCAGCCAAATCCCGGCGAAGGGGAATGAAAAACTGTTTTTT.

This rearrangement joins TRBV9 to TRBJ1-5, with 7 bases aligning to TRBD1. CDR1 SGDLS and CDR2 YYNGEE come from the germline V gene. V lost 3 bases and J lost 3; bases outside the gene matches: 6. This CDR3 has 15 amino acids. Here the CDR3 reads CASSGGQANNQPQHF. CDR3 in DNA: TGTGCCAGCAGCGGCGGACAGGCGAACAATCAGCCCCAGCATTTT.

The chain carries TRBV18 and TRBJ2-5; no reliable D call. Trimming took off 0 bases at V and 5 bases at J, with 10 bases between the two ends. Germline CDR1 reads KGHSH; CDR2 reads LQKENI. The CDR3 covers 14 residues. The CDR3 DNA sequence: TGTGCCAGCTCACCACCTTACGGTACGGAGACCCAGTACTTC. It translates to CASSPPYGTETQYF.

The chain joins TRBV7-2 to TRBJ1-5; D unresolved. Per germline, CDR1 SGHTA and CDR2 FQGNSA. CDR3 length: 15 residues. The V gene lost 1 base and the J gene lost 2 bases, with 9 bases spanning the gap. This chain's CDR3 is CASSLGIGGNQPQHF. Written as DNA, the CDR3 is TGTGCCAGCAGCTTAGGTATTGGAGGCAATCAGCCCCAGCATTTT.

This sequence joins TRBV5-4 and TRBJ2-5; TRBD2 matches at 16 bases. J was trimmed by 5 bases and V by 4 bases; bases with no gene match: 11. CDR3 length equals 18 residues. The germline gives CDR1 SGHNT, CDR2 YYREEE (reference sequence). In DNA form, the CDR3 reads TGTGCCAGCAGCCCCGGGACTAGCGGGGGGGCCGTGGCTGAGACCCAGTACTTC. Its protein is CASSPGTSGGAVAETQYF.

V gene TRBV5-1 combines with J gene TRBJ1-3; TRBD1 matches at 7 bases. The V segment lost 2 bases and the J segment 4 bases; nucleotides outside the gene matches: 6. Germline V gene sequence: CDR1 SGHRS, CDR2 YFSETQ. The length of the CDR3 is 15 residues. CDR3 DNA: TGCGCCAGCAGCTTTCAGACAGGGCAAGGAAACACCATATATTTT. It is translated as CASSFQTGQGNTIYF.

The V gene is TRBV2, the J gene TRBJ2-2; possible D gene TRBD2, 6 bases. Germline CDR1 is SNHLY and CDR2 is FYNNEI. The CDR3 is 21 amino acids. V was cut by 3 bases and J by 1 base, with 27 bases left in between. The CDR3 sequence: CASSEDRDGEATIQNTGELFF. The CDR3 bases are TGTGCCAGCAGTGAGGATAGGGACGGGGAGGCCACCATCCAGAACACCGGGGAGCTGTTTTTT.

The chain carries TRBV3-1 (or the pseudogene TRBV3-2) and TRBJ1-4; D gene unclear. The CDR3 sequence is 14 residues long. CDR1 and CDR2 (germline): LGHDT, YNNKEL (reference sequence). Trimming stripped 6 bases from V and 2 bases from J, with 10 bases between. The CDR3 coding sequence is TGTGCCAGCAGAACCGGAGGGACTAATGAAAAACTGTTTTTT. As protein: CASRTGGTNEKLFF.

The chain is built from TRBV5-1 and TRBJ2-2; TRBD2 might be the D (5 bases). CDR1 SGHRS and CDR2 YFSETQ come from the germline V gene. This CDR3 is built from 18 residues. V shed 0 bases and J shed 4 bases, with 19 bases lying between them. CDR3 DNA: TGCGCCAGCAGCTTGGCCACTGCGGTACGACGGGGCACCGGGGAGCTGTTTTTT. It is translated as CASSLATAVRRGTGELFF.

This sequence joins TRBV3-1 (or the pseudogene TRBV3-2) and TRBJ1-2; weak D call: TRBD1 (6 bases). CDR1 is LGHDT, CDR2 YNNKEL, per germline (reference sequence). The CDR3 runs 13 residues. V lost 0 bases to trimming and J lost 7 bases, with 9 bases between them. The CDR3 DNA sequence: TGTGCCAGCAGCCAAGAGACAGGTTTTGGCTACACCTTC. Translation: CASSQETGFGYTF.

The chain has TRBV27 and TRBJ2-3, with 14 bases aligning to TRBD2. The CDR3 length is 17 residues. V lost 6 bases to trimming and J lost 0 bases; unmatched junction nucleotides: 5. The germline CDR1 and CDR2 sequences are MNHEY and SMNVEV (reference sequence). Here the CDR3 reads CASRFGTSGGSTDTQYF. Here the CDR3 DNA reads TGTGCCAGCAGGTTCGGGACTAGCGGGGGAAGCACAGATACGCAGTATTTT.

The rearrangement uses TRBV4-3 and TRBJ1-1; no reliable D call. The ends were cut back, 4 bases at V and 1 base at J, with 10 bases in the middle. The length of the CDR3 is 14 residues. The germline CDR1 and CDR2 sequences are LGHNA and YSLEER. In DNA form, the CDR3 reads TGCGCCAGCAGCCTACAGAACCGGAACACTGAAGCTTTCTTT. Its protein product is CASSLQNRNTEAFF.

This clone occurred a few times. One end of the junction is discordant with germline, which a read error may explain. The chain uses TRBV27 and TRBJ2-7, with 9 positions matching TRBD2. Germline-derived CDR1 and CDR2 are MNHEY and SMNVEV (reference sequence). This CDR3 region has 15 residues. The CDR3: CASYLTGTSSHEQYF. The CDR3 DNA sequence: TGTGCCAGTTATTTAACCGGGACTAGCTCCCACGAGCAGTACTTC.

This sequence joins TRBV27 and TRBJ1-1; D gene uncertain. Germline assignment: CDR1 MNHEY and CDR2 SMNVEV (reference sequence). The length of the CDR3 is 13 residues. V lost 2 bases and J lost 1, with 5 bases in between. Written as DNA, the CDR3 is TGTGCCAGCAGTTTACGACAGAACACTGAAGCTTTCTTT. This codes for CASSLRQNTEAFF.

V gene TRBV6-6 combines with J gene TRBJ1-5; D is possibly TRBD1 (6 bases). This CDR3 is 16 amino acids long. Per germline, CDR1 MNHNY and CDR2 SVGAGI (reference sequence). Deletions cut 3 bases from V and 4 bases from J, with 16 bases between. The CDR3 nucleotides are TGTGCCAGCAGTTATTCTAGGGGCAGGGGTAATCAGCCCCAGCATTTT. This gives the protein CASSYSRGRGNQPQHF.

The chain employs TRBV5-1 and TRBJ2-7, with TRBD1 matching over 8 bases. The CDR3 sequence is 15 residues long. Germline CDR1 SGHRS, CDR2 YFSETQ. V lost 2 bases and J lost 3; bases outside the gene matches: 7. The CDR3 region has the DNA TGCGCCAGCAGCTTTGGACAGGGTAATTTCTACGAGCAGTACTTC. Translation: CASSFGQGNFYEQYF.

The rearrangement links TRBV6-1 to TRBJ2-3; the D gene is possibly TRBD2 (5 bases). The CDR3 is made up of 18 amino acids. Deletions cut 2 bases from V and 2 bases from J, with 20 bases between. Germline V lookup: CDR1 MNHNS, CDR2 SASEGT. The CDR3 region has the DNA TGTGCCAGCAGTGAAAAGACAAGGGCACAGACTAACACAGATACGCAGTATTTT. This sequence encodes CASSEKTRAQTNTDTQYF.

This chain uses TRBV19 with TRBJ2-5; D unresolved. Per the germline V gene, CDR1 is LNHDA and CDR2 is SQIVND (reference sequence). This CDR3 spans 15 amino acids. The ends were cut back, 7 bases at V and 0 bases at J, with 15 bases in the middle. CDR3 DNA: TGTGCCAGTACCCCTAGTACCAAGTACCAAGAGACCCAGTACTTC. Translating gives CASTPSTKYQETQYF.

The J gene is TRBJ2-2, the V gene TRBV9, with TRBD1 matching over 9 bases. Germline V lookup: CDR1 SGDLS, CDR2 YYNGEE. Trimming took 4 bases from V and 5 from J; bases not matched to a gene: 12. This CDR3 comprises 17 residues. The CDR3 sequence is CASSPGTGWERTGELFF. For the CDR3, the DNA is TGTGCCAGCAGCCCCGGGACAGGGTGGGAAAGGACCGGGGAGCTGTTTTTT.

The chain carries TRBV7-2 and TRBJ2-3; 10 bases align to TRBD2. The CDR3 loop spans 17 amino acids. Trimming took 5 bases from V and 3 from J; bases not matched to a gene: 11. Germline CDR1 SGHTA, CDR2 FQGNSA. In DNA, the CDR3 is TGTGCCAGCAGCCCGCACCCTCTAGCGGGGGCAACAGATACGCAGTATTTT. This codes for CASSPHPLAGATDTQYF.

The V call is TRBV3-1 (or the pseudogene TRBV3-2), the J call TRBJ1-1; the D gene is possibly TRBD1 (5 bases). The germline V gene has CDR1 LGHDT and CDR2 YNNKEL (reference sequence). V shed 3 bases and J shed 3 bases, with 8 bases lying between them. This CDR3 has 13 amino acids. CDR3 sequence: CASSHGTHTEAFF. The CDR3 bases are TGTGCCAGCAGCCATGGGACTCACACTGAAGCTTTCTTT.

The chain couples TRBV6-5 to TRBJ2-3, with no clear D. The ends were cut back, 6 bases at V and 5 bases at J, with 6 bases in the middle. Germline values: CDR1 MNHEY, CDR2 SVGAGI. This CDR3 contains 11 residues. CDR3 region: CASSSRDTQYF. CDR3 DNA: TGTGCCAGCAGCTCCCGAGATACGCAGTATTTT.

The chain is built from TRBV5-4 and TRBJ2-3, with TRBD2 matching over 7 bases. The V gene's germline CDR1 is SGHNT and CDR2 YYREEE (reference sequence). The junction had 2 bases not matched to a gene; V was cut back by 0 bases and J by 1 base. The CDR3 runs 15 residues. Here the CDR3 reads CASSLEGRGTDTQYF. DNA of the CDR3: TGTGCCAGCAGCTTGGAGGGGAGGGGCACAGATACGCAGTATTTT.

CDR3 coding DNA: TGTGCCAGCAGTCGGACCCGGGACACCGGGAATCACCAGCATTTT. Its translation: CASSRTRDTGNHQHF. V gene TRBV6-5 combines with J gene TRBJ1-5; tentatively, D is TRBD1 (6 bases). Germline CDR1 is MNHEY and CDR2 is SVGAGI. The CDR3 is made up of 15 amino acids. Trimming pared 5 bases from V and 12 bases from J, leaving 23 bases between.

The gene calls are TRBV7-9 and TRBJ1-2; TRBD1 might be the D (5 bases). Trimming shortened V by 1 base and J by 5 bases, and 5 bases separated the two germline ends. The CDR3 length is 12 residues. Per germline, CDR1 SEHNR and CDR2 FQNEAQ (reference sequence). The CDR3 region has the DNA TGTGCCAGCAGCTTAGAGGGGTATGGCTACACCTTC. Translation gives CASSLEGYGYTF. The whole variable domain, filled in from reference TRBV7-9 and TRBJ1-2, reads DTGVSQNPRHKITKRGQNVTFRCDPISEHNRLYWYRQTLGQGPEFLTYFQNEAQLEKSRLLSDRFSAERPKGSFSTLEIQRTEQGDSAMYLCASSLEGYGYTFGSGTRLTVV.

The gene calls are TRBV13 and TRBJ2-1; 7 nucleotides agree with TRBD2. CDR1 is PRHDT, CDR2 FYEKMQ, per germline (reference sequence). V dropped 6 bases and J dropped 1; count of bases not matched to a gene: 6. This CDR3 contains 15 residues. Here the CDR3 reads CASRPSGLSYNEQFF. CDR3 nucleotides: TGTGCCAGCAGACCTAGCGGCCTTTCCTACAATGAGCAGTTCTTC.

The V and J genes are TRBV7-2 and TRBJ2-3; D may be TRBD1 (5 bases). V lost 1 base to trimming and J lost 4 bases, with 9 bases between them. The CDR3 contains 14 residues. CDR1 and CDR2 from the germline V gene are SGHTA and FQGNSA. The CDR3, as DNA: TGTGCCAGCAGCTTAGGGACATCCGCAGATACGCAGTATTTT. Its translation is CASSLGTSADTQYF.